These T cell receptor beta chains were read from a single sample in a study of T-cell reconstitution after alpha-beta-depleted transplantation in children. TCRdb itself ran the PCR reads through MiXCR, one entry per CDR3 protein. Among some 350,000 distinct CDR3 sequences listed, about a sixth were seen once. Sequences were derived from PBMCs, mostly from graft donor cells, sampled 360 days after TCRalphabeta/CD19-depleted stem cell transplant. The receptors shown here come from a male patient aged 2-15 years who had a stem cell transplant for acute lymphoblastic leukemia, so the T cells may come from the graft donor. The CDR3 runs from the conserved cysteine through the conserved F or W. Fields, in order: V gene, J gene, clone size, D gene, CDR3 DNA, CDR3 protein. D genes are given only for firm matches. Size is omitted from some rows. Given values are once, few, many or a class for expanded clones.

>TRBV10-3|TRBJ1-1|few|TRBD1
TGTGCCATCAGTCCTGGACAGGGGAGGACTGAAGCTTTCTTT
CAISPGQGRTEAFF
>TRBV4-3|TRBJ2-3|-|TRBD2
TGCGCCAGCAGCCAAGATGGGGGACTAGCGGGAGGGTGTGCAGATACGCAGTATTTT
CASSQDGGLAGGCADTQYF
>TRBV5-1|TRBJ2-5|-|-
TGCGCCAGCAAGAGAGAAGAGACCCAGTACTTC
CASKREETQYF
>TRBV18|TRBJ2-7|few|TRBD1
TGTGCCAGCTCACCTCAGGGACAGGGTCCCTACGAGCAGTACTTC
CASSPQGQGPYEQYF
>TRBV20-1|TRBJ2-1|few|TRBD2
TGCAGTGCCAGAGCGGGAGGTACCTCCTACAATGAGCAGTTCTTC
CSARAGGTSYNEQFF
>TRBV12-3/TRBV12-4|TRBJ2-7|-|TRBD1
TGTGCCAGCAGTCCGGGACAGGGTGAAGATGAGCAGTACTTC
CASSPGQGEDEQYF
>TRBV7-6|TRBJ1-4|few|TRBD1
TGTGCCAGCAGCTTAAATAGGGGGCACAGTGGGAAACTGTTTTTT
CASSLNRGHSGKLFF
>TRBV12-5|TRBJ2-3|many|-
TGTGCTAGTGCCCCACCACGGGGTGTCGACACAGATACGCAGTATTTT
CASAPPRGVDTDTQYF
>TRBV6-2/TRBV6-3|TRBJ2-6|-|-
TGTGCCAGCAGTCATGAAACTAGCTCTGGGGCCAACGTCCTGACTTTC
CASSHETSSGANVLTF
>TRBV19|TRBJ2-5|few|TRBD2
TGTGCCAGTAGTATATTTGCTAGCGGGAAAGAGACCCAGTACTTC
CASSIFASGKETQYF
>TRBV24-1|TRBJ2-1|-|-
TGTGCCACCAGTGATTTGAGGGGTTCGCAGTTCTTC
CATSDLRGSQFF
>TRBV7-3|TRBJ2-3|few|-
TGTGCCAGCAGCTTAGCCCACAGGAATACGCAGTATTTT
CASSLAHRNTQYF
>TRBV29-1|TRBJ2-7|few|-
TGCAGCGCCCTATCGAGGGTGGGCAACGAGCAGTACTTC
CSALSRVGNEQYF
>TRBV7-9|TRBJ2-5|many|TRBD2
TGTGCCAGCAGGCGCACTAGCGGCGTCAGAGAGACCCAGTACTTC
CASRRTSGVRETQYF
>TRBV6-2/TRBV6-3|TRBJ2-1|-|-
TGTGCCAGCAGTTCTCAGCAGTATGAGCAGTTCTTC
CASSSQQYEQFF
>TRBV29-1|TRBJ2-4|-|-
TGCAGCGTTGAAGAAGAGGAAAACATTCAGTACTTC
CSVEEEENIQYF
>TRBV4-1|TRBJ2-7|-|TRBD2
TGCGCCAGCAGCCAAGCGGGACTAGCGTTCGAGCAGTACTTC
CASSQAGLAFEQYF
>TRBV30|TRBJ2-1|many|-
TGTGCAGTCGCGCGGTTCTCCTACAATGAGCAGTTCTTC
CAVARFSYNEQFF
>TRBV4-3|TRBJ1-2|few|-
TGCGCCAGCAGCCAAGATGAGCGCAGAATCTATGGCTACACCTTC
CASSQDERRIYGYTF
>TRBV7-3|TRBJ2-1|-|TRBD1
TGTGCCAGCAGCCCCCATGGGCAGGGGGTAAATGAGCAGTTCTTC
CASSPHGQGVNEQFF
>TRBV5-5|TRBJ1-4|-|TRBD1
TGTGCCAGCAGTTCCGGACAGGGGGGGGCTGAAAAACTGTTTTTT
CASSSGQGGAEKLFF
>TRBV5-6|TRBJ2-1|-|TRBD2
TGTGCCAGCAGCTCATCCCTAGCGGAGCGGGAGCAGTTCTTC
CASSSSLAEREQFF
>TRBV7-9|TRBJ2-1|once|TRBD2
TGTGCCAGCAGCAGAGCGGGAGGGGTTTTCTCAAGGGGTGAGCAGTTCTTC
CASSRAGGVFSRGEQFF
>TRBV20-1|TRBJ2-1|-|TRBD2
TGCAGTGCCAGAGAAGCGGGAGGGGGATTCTCCTACAATGAGCAGTTCTTC
CSAREAGGGFSYNEQFF
>TRBV5-1|TRBJ2-3|-|-
TGCGCCAGCAGCTGGGACGGCTTTAGCACAGATACGCAGTATTTT
CASSWDGFSTDTQYF
>TRBV12-3/TRBV12-4|TRBJ1-1|many|-
TGTGCCAGCAGTTTATATCCGGCAGGGCTATCGACTGAAGCTTTCTTT
CASSLYPAGLSTEAFF